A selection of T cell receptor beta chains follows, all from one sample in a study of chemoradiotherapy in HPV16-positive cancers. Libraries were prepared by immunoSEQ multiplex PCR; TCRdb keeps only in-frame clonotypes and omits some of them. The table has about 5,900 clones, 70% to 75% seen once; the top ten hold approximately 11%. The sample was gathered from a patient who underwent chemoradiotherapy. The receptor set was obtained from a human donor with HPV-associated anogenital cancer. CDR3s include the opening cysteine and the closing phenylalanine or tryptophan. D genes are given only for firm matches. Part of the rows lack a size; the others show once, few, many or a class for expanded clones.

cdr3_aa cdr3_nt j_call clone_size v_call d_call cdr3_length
CASSPRRRGDNTGELFF TGTGCCAGCTCACCCCGGAGGCGGGGGGATAACACCGGGGAGCTGTTTTTT TRBJ2-2 NA TRBV18 TRBD2 17
CAWRGQRNSPLHF TGTGCCTGGAGGGGACAGAGGAATTCACCCCTCCACTTT TRBJ1-6 NA TRBV30 TRBD1 13
CASSLTGYDYEKLFF TGTGCCAGCAGTTTAACCGGGTATGATTATGAAAAACTGTTTTTT TRBJ1-4 NA TRBV27 NA 15
CASSFLQGYEQYF TGTGCCAGCAGTTTCTTACAGGGATATGAGCAGTACTTC TRBJ2-7 NA TRBV27 NA 13
CASSLGSSGGIADTQYF TGCGCCAGCAGCTTGGGGTCTAGCGGGGGGATCGCAGATACGCAGTATTTT TRBJ2-3 NA TRBV5-1 TRBD2 17
CASKNPGQGYNTIYF TGTGCCAGCAAAAATCCGGGACAGGGTTATAACACCATATATTTT TRBJ1-3 once TRBV28 TRBD1 15
CASSPTRGAGNSPLHF TGTGCCAGCAGCCCCACCCGGGGAGCTGGTAATTCACCCCTCCACTTT TRBJ1-6 NA TRBV5-4 NA 16
CASSSFWDESFTNYGYTF TGTGCCAGCAGTTCTTTCTGGGACGAGAGCTTCACTAACTATGGCTACACCTTC TRBJ1-2 NA TRBV27 NA 18
CASSRQIGLGPYGYTF TGTGCCAGCAGCCGTCAAATCGGGTTGGGTCCCTATGGCTACACCTTC TRBJ1-2 NA TRBV5-4 NA 16
CASSFQGTYNEQFF TGTGCCAGCAGCTTCCAGGGGACCTACAATGAGCAGTTCTTC TRBJ2-1 NA TRBV11-3 NA 14
CASSHHFVAREKLFF TGTGCCAGCAGCCACCACTTCGTCGCGCGAGAAAAACTGTTTTTT TRBJ1-4 NA TRBV14 NA 15
CASSPTGGADINTEAFF TGCGCCAGCAGCCCGACGGGGGGGGCGGATATAAACACTGAAGCTTTCTTT TRBJ1-1 few TRBV5-1 NA 17
CASSQDLITGGASSYSPLHF TGCGCCAGCAGCCAAGATCTCATCACAGGGGGCGCGTCCTCTTATTCACCCCTCCACTTT TRBJ1-6 NA TRBV4-3 TRBD1 20
CASSFSQTEAFF TGTGCCAGCAGCTTTTCCCAGACAGAAGCTTTCTTT TRBJ1-1 few TRBV7-9 NA 12
CASRRGLVTEQFF TGTGCCAGCAGACGGGGACTAGTAACTGAGCAGTTCTTC TRBJ2-1 NA TRBV27 TRBD2 13
CASSSPHGADFYEQYF TGTGCCAGCAGCTCCCCTCACGGGGCCGACTTCTACGAGCAGTACTTC TRBJ2-7 NA TRBV21-1 NA 16
CASSSGAGELFF TGTGCCAGCAGCTCCGGGGCCGGGGAGCTGTTTTTT TRBJ2-2 NA TRBV11-3 NA 12
CASSRARDRSNYGYTF TGTGCCAGCTCCCGGGCGAGGGACAGGAGTAATTATGGCTACACCTTC TRBJ1-2 NA TRBV18 TRBD1 16
CASSTLGQGSGQPQHF TGTGCCAGCAGTACCCTAGGACAGGGCTCTGGTCAGCCCCAGCATTTT TRBJ1-5 NA TRBV28 TRBD1 16
CATSRDLEGLYGYTF TGTGCCACCAGCAGAGATCTTGAGGGACTTTATGGCTACACCTTC TRBJ1-2 NA TRBV15 NA 15
CASSLGWTEAFF TGTGCCAGCTCCCTCGGTTGGACTGAAGCTTTCTTT TRBJ1-1 NA TRBV18 NA 12
CASSPYDGNTGELFF TGTGCCAGCAGCCCCTACGACGGAAACACCGGGGAGCTGTTTTTT TRBJ2-2 medium-sized TRBV11-3 NA 15
CATKKDTSGGNTIYF TGTGCCACGAAAAAAGACACGTCTGGAGGAAACACCATATATTTT TRBJ1-3 NA TRBV6-1 NA 15
CASSPIGQGAPLHF TGTGCCAGCTCACCGATCGGACAGGGGGCCCCCCTCCACTTT TRBJ1-6 NA TRBV18 TRBD1 14
CASFSRGQLDTEAFF TGTGCCAGTTTCAGCAGGGGGCAGTTGGACACTGAAGCTTTCTTT TRBJ1-1 large TRBV19 TRBD1 15
CASSQDPGLQETQYF TGCGCCAGCAGCCAAGACCCGGGGCTCCAAGAGACCCAGTACTTC TRBJ2-5 NA TRBV4-1 NA 15
CASSSTRVTGELFF TGTGCCAGCAGCTCCACCAGGGTCACCGGGGAGCTGTTTTTT TRBJ2-2 NA TRBV11-3 NA 14
CASSITAGENQPQHF TGTGCCAGTAGTATAACCGCAGGGGAAAATCAGCCCCAGCATTTT TRBJ1-5 NA TRBV19 NA 15
CASSFSGASYNEQFF TGTGCCAGCAGCTTCTCGGGCGCCTCCTACAATGAGCAGTTCTTC TRBJ2-1 NA TRBV5-4 NA 15
CASSLRGETQYF TGTGCCAGCAGCTTGAGAGGGGAGACCCAGTACTTC TRBJ2-5 NA TRBV5-4 NA 12
CASTTDYASTDTQYF TGTGCCAGCACCACGGACTATGCTAGCACAGATACGCAGTATTTT TRBJ2-3 NA TRBV6-6 NA 15
CASSSGRYHEQYF TGTGCCAGCAGCTCAGGGAGGTACCACGAGCAGTACTTC TRBJ2-7 NA TRBV7-9 NA 13
CASSPGHPNQPQHF TGTGCCAGCAGCCCGGGGCACCCTAATCAGCCCCAGCATTTT TRBJ1-5 once TRBV7-9 NA 14
CAWSIGLFSGANVLTF TGTGCCTGGAGTATTGGCCTGTTCTCTGGGGCCAACGTCCTGACTTTC TRBJ2-6 few TRBV30 NA 16